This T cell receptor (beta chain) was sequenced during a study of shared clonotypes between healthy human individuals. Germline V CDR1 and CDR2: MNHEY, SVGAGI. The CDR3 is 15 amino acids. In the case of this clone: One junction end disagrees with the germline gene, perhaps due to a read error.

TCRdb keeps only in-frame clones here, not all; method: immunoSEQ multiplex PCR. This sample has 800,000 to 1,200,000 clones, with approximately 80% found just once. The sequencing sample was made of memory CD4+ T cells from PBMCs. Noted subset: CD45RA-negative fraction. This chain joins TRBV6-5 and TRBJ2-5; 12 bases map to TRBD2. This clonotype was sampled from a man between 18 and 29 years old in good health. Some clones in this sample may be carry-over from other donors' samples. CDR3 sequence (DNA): TGTGCCATCAGTGCGCTAGCGGGAGGGGGAGAGACCCAGTACTTC. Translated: CAISALAGGGETQYF.